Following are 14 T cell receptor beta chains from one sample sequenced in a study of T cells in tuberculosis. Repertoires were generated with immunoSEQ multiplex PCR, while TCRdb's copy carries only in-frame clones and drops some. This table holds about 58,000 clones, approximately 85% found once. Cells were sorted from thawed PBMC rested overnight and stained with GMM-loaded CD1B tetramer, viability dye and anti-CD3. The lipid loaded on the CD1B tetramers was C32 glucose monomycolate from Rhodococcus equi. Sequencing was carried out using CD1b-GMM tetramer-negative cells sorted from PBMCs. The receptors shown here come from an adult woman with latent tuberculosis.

CDR3 in amino acids: CASLGPLEAFF. The CDR3 nucleotides read TGTGCCAGCCTGGGCCCTCTCGAAGCTTTCTTT. The rearrangement joins TRBV6-5 to TRBJ1-1, with D hard to call. The CDR3 loop spans 11 amino acids. V lost 8 bases and J 8 bases, leaving 12 bases between the germline ends. Per the germline V gene, CDR1 is MNHEY and CDR2 is SVGAGI.

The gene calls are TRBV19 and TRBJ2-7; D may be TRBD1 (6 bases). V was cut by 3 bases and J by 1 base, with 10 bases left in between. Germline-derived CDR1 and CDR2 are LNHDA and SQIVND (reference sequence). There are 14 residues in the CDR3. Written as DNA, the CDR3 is TGTGCCAGTAGTATCAGGGGCTTATCCTACGAGCAGTACTTC. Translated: CASSIRGLSYEQYF.

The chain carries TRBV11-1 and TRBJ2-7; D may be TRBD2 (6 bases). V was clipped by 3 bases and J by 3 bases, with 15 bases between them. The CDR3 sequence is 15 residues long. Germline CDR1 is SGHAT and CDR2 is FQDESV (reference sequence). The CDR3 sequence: CASSFGSGAIYEQYF. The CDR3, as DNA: TGTGCCAGCAGCTTTGGTTCGGGAGCTATCTACGAGCAGTACTTC.

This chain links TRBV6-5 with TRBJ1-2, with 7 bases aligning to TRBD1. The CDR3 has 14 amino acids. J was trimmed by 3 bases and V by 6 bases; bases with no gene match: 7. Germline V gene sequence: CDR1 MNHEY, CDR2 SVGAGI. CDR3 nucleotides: TGTGCCAGCAGGCTAGGGGGGACAGACTATGGCTACACCTTC. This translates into CASRLGGTDYGYTF.

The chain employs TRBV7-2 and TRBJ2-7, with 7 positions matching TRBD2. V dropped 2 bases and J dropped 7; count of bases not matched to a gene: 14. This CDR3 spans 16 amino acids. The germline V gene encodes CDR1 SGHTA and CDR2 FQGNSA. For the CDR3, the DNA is TGTGCCAGCAGCTTAAGTTCTGGGACTACGACGGGGGAGCAGTACTTC. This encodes CASSLSSGTTTGEQYF.

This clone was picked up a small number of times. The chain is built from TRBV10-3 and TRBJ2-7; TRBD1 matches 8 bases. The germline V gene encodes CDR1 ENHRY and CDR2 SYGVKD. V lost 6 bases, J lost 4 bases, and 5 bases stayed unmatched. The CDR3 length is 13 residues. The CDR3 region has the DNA TGTGCCATCAGGGACAGGGAAGTTTACGAGCAGTACTTC. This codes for CAIRDREVYEQYF.

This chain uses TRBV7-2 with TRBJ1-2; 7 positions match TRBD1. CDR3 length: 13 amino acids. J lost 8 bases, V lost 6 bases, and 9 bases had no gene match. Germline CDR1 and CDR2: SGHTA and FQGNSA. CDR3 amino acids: CASSFKGASGYTF. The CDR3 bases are TGTGCCAGCAGTTTCAAGGGGGCGTCGGGCTACACCTTC.

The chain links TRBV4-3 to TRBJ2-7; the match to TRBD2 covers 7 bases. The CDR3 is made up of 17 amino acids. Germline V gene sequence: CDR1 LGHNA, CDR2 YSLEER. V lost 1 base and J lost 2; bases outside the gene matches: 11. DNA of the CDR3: TGCGCCAGCAGCCAAGTTGGCCTTAGCGGGCCCCCCTACGAGCAGTACTTC. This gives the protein CASSQVGLSGPPYEQYF.

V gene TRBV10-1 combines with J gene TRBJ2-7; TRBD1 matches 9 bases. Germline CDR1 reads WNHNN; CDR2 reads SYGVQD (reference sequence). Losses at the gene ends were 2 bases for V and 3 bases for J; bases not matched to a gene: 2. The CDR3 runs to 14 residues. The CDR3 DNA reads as TGCGCCAGCAGTGAGGGGACAGGGCTCTACGAGCAGTACTTC. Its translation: CASSEGTGLYEQYF.

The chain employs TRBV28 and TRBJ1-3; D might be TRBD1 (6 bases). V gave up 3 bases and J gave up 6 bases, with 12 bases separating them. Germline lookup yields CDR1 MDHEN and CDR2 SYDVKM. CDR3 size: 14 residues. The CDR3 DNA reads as TGTGCCAGCAGTTTTAAAGACAGGCTAAACACCATATATTTT. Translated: CASSFKDRLNTIYF.

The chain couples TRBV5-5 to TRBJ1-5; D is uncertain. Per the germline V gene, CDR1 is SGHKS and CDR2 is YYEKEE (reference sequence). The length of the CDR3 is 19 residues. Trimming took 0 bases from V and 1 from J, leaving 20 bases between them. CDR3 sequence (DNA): TGTGCCAGCAGCTTGGCCAGAGGAGGTACCGCGGGGAGCAATCAGCCCCAGCATTTT. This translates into CASSLARGGTAGSNQPQHF. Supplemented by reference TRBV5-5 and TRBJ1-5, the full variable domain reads DAGVTQSPTHLIKTRGQQVTLRCSPISGHKSVSWYQQVLGQGPQFIFQYYEKEERGRGNFPDRFSARQFPNYSSELNVNALLLGDSALYLCASSLARGGTAGSNQPQHFGDGTRLSIL.

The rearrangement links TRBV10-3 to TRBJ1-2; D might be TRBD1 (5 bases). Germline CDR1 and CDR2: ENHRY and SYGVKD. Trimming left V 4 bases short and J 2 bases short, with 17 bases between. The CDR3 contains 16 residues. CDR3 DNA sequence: TGTGCCATCAGTGCGGGGGAGGTTGTGCGGAACTATGGCTACACCTTC. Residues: CAISAGEVVRNYGYTF.

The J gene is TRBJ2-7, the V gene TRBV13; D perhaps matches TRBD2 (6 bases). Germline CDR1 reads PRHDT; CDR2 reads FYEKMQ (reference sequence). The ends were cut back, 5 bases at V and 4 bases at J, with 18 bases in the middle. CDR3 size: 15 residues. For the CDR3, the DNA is TGTGCCAGCAGCACCGATCGGCTAGCGAGATACGAGCAGTACTTC. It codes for CASSTDRLARYEQYF.

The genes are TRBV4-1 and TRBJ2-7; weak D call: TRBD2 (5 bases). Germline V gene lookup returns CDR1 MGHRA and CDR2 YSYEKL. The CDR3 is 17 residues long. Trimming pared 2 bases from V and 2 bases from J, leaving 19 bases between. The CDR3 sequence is CASSQIPTGLGPYEQYF. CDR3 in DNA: TGCGCCAGCAGCCAAATACCCACCGGACTTGGCCCCTACGAGCAGTACTTC.